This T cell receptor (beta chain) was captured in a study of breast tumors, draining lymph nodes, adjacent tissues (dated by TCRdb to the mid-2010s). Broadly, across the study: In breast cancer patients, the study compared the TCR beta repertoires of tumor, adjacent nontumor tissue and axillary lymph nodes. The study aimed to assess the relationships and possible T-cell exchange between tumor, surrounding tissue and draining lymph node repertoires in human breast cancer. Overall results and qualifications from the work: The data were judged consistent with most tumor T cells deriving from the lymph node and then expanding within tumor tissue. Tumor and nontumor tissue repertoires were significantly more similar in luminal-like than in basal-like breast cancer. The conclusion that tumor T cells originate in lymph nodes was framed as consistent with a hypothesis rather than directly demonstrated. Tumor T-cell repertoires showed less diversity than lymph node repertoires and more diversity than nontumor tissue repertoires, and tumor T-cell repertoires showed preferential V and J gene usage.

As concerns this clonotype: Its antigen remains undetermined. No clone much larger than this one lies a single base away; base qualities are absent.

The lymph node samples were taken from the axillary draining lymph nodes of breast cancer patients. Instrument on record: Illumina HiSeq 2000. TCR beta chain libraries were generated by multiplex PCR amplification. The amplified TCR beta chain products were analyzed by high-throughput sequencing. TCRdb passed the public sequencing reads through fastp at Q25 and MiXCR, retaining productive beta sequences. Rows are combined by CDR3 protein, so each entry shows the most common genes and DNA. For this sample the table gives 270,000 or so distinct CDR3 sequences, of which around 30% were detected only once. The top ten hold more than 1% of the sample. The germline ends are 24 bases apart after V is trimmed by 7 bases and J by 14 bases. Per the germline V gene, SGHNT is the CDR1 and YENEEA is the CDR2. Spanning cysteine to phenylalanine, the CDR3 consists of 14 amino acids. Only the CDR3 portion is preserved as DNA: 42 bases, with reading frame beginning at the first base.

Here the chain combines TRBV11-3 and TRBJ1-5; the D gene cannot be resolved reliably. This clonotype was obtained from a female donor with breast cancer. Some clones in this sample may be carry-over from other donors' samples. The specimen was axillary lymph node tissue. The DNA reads TGTGCCAGCAACCAACTCAGACTAGCGGGAGACGAGCATTTT. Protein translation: CASNQLRLAGDEHF.